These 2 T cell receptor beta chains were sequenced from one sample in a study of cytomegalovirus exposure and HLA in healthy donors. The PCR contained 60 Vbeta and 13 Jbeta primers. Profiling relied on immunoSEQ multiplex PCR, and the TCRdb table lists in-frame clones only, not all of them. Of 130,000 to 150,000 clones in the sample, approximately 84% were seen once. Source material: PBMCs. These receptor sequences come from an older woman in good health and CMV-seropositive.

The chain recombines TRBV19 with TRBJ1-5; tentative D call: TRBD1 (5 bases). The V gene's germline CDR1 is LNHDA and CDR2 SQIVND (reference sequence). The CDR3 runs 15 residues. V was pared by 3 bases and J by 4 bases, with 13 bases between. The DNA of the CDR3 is TGTGCCAGTAGTATTCCGGGGGGTGAGAATCAGCCCCAGCATTTT. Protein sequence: CASSIPGGENQPQHF.

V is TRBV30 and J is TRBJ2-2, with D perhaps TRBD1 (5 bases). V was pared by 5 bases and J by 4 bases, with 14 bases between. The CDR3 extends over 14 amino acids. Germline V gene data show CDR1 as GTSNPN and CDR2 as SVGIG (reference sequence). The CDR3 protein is CAWGVGAVTGELFF. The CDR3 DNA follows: TGTGCCTGGGGGGTAGGGGCTGTCACCGGGGAGCTGTTTTTT.